This is a list of T cell receptor beta chains from one sample in a study of cytomegalovirus exposure and HLA in healthy donors. Libraries were prepared by immunoSEQ multiplex PCR; TCRdb keeps only in-frame clonotypes and omits some of them. The sample consists of around 300,000 clones, 70% to 90% of them appearing once. Material: PBMCs. The receptor set was obtained from a woman between 18 and 29 years old in good health and CMV-seronegative. CDR3s leave out the opening cysteine and the closing phenylalanine or tryptophan. Clone size is stated in some rows and not others, as once, few, many or a class when expanded.

V	J	size	CDR3
TRBV19	TRBJ1-4	once	ARLNEKLF
TRBV9	TRBJ2-7	once	ASSEGTSGNYEQY
TRBV7-2	TRBJ2-5	.	ASSGIRDRVSSHQETQY
TRBV4-1	TRBJ2-1	.	ASSQQRGGIEQF
TRBV28	TRBJ2-7	once	ASSYPDISYEQY
TRBV28	TRBJ2-5	once	ASSFLKETQY
TRBV11-2	TRBJ2-7	.	ASSLVGLAISYEQY
TRBV15	TRBJ1-3	.	ATSRDNSGNTIY
TRBV27	TRBJ1-1	.	ASSFQGIGIAEAF
TRBV2	TRBJ1-1	.	ASSDVIDTEAF
TRBV27	TRBJ2-1	once	ASSLSGLYNEQF
TRBV27	TRBJ2-7	.	ASSSRDRVGYEQY
TRBV6-5	TRBJ1-1	.	ASSYSFRVSHTEAF
TRBV6-5	TRBJ2-4	.	ASSEGVPAVQY
TRBV9	TRBJ2-3	.	ASARSGRYGDTQY
TRBV28	TRBJ2-7	.	ASFKLGTSSYEQY
TRBV11-1	TRBJ2-7	.	ASSTSGSIGYEQY
TRBV10-2	TRBJ2-1	.	ASRSPGEGYNEQF
TRBV30	TRBJ1-5	.	AWSVSGGVRPQH
TRBV25-1	TRBJ2-7	.	ASSESVSNRRNEQY
TRBV5-1	TRBJ2-6	.	ASSYTGNSGANVLT
TRBV6-5	TRBJ2-5	.	ASAGTSGETQY
TRBV11-3	TRBJ2-1	.	ASGRTSGSNEQF